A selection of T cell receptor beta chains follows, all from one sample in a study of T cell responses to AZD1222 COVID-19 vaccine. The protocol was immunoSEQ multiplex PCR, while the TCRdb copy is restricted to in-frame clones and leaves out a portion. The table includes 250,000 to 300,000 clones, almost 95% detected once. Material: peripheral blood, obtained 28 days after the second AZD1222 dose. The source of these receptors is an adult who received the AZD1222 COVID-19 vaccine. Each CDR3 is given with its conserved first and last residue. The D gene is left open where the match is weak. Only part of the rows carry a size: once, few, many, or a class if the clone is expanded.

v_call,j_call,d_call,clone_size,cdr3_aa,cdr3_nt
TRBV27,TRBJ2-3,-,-,CASSLMDKTSTDTQYF,TGTGCCAGCAGTTTAATGGACAAAACTAGCACAGATACGCAGTATTTT
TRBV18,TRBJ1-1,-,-,CASSPRLNTEAFF,TGTGCCAGCTCACCAAGACTAAACACTGAAGCTTTCTTT
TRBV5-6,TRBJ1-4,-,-,CASRGQLNEKLFF,TGTGCCAGCAGAGGACAGCTTAATGAAAAACTGTTTTTT
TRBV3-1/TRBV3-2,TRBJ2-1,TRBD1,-,CASSQSDRYYNEQFF,TGTGCCAGCAGCCAATCGGACAGGTACTACAATGAGCAGTTCTTC
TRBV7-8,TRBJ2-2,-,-,CASSLASHTGELFF,TGTGCCAGCAGCCTAGCCAGCCACACCGGGGAGCTGTTTTTT
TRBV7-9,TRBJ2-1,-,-,CASSQPTARDRNEQFF,TGTGCCAGCAGCCAACCGACCGCGCGGGACCGCAATGAGCAGTTCTTC
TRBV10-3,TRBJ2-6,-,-,CAISESASGANVLTF,TGTGCCATCAGTGAGTCCGCCTCTGGGGCCAACGTCCTGACTTTC
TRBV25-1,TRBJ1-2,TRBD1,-,CASSDSDRGSNYGYTF,TGTGCCAGCAGTGACTCGGACAGGGGATCTAACTATGGCTACACCTTC
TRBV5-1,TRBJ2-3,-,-,CASSLTGPDTQYF,TGCGCCAGCAGCTTGACAGGGCCAGATACGCAGTATTTT
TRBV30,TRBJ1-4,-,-,CAWSGQSNEKLFF,TGTGCCTGGAGTGGACAGTCTAATGAAAAACTGTTTTTT
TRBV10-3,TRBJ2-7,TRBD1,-,CAISPGTGGLYEQYF,TGTGCCATCAGCCCCGGGACAGGGGGCTTATACGAGCAGTACTTC
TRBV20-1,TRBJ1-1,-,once,CSASQSFGSEAFF,TGCAGTGCTAGTCAATCTTTCGGGAGTGAAGCTTTCTTT
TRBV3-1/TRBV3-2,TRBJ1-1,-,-,CASSREGTEAFF,TGTGCCAGCAGCCGGGAGGGAACTGAAGCTTTCTTT
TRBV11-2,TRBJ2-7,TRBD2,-,CASSASLAGVTYEQYF,TGTGCCAGCAGCGCCTCTTTAGCGGGAGTCACCTACGAGCAGTACTTC
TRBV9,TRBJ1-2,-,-,CASSVIDGPYGYTF,TGTGCCAGCAGCGTGATAGATGGTCCCTATGGCTACACCTTC
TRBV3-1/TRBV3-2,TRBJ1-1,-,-,CASSRINTEAFF,TGTGCCAGCAGCAGGATAAACACTGAAGCTTTCTTT
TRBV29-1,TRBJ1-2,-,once,CSVLFWAGYTF,TGCAGCGTGCTCTTTTGGGCTGGCTACACCTTC
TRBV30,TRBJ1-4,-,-,CAWNSGTNEKLFF,TGTGCCTGGAATTCTGGTACTAATGAAAAACTGTTTTTT
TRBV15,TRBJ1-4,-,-,CATSTPSGIRNEKLFF,TGTGCCACCAGCACCCCTTCAGGCATAAGGAATGAAAAACTGTTTTTT
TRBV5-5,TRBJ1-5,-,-,CASTSPSGQGNQPQHF,TGTGCCAGCACCTCACCCTCGGGGCAAGGCAATCAGCCCCAGCATTTT
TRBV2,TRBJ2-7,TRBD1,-,CASRGTGYEQYF,TGTGCCAGCAGGGGGACAGGCTACGAGCAGTACTTC
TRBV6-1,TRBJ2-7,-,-,CASSENRLSYEQYF,TGTGCCAGCAGTGAAAACAGGTTGTCCTACGAGCAGTACTTC
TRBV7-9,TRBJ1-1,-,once,CASSFADTEAFF,TGTGCCAGCAGCTTCGCGGATACTGAAGCTTTCTTT
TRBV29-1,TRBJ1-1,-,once,CSLRLGGGSEAFF,TGCAGCTTACGATTGGGGGGGGGCTCTGAAGCTTTCTTT
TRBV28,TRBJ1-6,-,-,CASRADQNSPLHF,TGTGCCAGCAGAGCGGATCAGAATTCACCCCTCCACTTT
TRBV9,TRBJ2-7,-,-,CASSLMSGSSYEQYF,TGTGCCAGCAGCCTAATGTCGGGATCCTCCTACGAGCAGTACTTC